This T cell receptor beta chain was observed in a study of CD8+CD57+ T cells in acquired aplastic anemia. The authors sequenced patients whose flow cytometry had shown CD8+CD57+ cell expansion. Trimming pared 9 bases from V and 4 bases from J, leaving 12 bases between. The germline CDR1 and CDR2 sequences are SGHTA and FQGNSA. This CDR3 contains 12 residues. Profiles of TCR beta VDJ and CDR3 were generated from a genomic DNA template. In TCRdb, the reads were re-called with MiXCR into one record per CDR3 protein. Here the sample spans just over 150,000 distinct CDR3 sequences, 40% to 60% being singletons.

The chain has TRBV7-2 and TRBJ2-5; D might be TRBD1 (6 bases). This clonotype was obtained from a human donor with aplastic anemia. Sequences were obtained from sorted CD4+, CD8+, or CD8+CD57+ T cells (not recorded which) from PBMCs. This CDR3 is CASSRTAETQYF. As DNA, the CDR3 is TGTGCCAGTAGTAGGACAGCAGAGACCCAGTACTTC.